The rows below give T cell receptor beta chains drawn from one sample of a study of cytomegalovirus exposure and HLA in healthy donors. Clones were read by immunoSEQ multiplex PCR, and TCRdb kept only the in-frame ones, dropping some. The data contain about 95,000 clones, roughly 70% of them singletons. The sample comprised PBMCs. The receptors here all came from a woman aged 50 to 60 in good health and CMV-seropositive. CDR3s include the opening cysteine and the closing phenylalanine or tryptophan. The order of the fields is CDR3 DNA, CDR3 protein, D gene, V gene, J gene, clone size. D genes are given only for firm matches. Clone size is stated in some rows and not others, as once, few, many or a class when expanded.

CDR3nt: TGCGCCAGCAGTCAATCGACAGCTACTAGCACAGATACGCAGTATTTT; CDR3aa: CASSQSTATSTDTQYF; d_gene: -; v_gene: TRBV23-1; j_gene: TRBJ2-3; abundance: few
CDR3nt: TGTGCCAGCAGCTTCAGGTTTGAAAAACTGTTTTTT; CDR3aa: CASSFRFEKLFF; d_gene: -; v_gene: TRBV5-6; j_gene: TRBJ1-4; abundance: -
CDR3nt: TGTGCCATCACCCTCACAGGGGACACCGGGGAGCTGTTTTTT; CDR3aa: CAITLTGDTGELFF; d_gene: TRBD1; v_gene: TRBV10-3; j_gene: TRBJ2-2; abundance: -
CDR3nt: TGTGCCAGCAGTGAGGTAGCGGGGGCGGGGAGGGACAATGAGCAGTTCTTC; CDR3aa: CASSEVAGAGRDNEQFF; d_gene: TRBD2; v_gene: TRBV6-4; j_gene: TRBJ2-1; abundance: -
CDR3nt: TGTGCCAGCAGGGGAGGGGTCCTCAAGCAGTACTTC; CDR3aa: CASRGGVLKQYF; d_gene: TRBD2; v_gene: TRBV6-4; j_gene: TRBJ2-7; abundance: -
CDR3nt: TGTGCCAGCAGCCCTTTTTCTAGCGGCTACGAGCAGTACTTC; CDR3aa: CASSPFSSGYEQYF; d_gene: TRBD2; v_gene: TRBV7-2; j_gene: TRBJ2-7; abundance: -
CDR3nt: TGTGCCAGCAGCTTACGTCAGTTTCCCTACGAGCAGTACTTC; CDR3aa: CASSLRQFPYEQYF; d_gene: -; v_gene: TRBV7-2; j_gene: TRBJ2-7; abundance: -
CDR3nt: TGTGCCAGCAGCTTTGGCGGGACAGGGGGCGAGTACTTC; CDR3aa: CASSFGGTGGEYF; d_gene: TRBD1; v_gene: TRBV7-8; j_gene: TRBJ2-5; abundance: once
CDR3nt: TGTGCCAGCAGTTTAAGTTCTAGCGGGAGGATAGATACGCAGTATTTT; CDR3aa: CASSLSSSGRIDTQYF; d_gene: TRBD2; v_gene: TRBV28; j_gene: TRBJ2-3; abundance: -
CDR3nt: TGTGCCAGCAGCGGCACCGGGACTAGCGGGAGTTACCCAGATACGCAGTATTTT; CDR3aa: CASSGTGTSGSYPDTQYF; d_gene: TRBD2; v_gene: TRBV7-2; j_gene: TRBJ2-3; abundance: few
CDR3nt: TGTGCCAGCAGTGGGACTAGCACAGATACGCAGTATTTT; CDR3aa: CASSGTSTDTQYF; d_gene: -; v_gene: TRBV9; j_gene: TRBJ2-3; abundance: -
CDR3nt: TGTGCCAGCAGTGAACTCGAGGGCACAGATACGCAGTATTTT; CDR3aa: CASSELEGTDTQYF; d_gene: -; v_gene: TRBV25-1; j_gene: TRBJ2-3; abundance: -
CDR3nt: TGTGCCAGCAGTGACCCCGCATCGATCGGAGAGACCCAGTACTTC; CDR3aa: CASSDPASIGETQYF; d_gene: -; v_gene: TRBV25-1; j_gene: TRBJ2-5; abundance: -
CDR3nt: TGTGCCAGCAGCTTAGCGACAGGAGCTGGTGAAGCTTTCTTT; CDR3aa: CASSLATGAGEAFF; d_gene: -; v_gene: TRBV7-6; j_gene: TRBJ1-1; abundance: -
CDR3nt: TGCGCCAGCAGCTCAGACAGATACGAGCAGTACTTC; CDR3aa: CASSSDRYEQYF; d_gene: -; v_gene: TRBV10-1; j_gene: TRBJ2-7; abundance: -
CDR3nt: TGTGCCAGTAGTATACGGGGGGCGACTAGCGGGTACACCGGGGAGCTGTTTTTT; CDR3aa: CASSIRGATSGYTGELFF; d_gene: TRBD2; v_gene: TRBV19; j_gene: TRBJ2-2; abundance: few
CDR3nt: TGTGCCAGCAAAGGACAGGGAGGCTACACCTTC; CDR3aa: CASKGQGGYTF; d_gene: TRBD1; v_gene: TRBV6-1; j_gene: TRBJ1-2; abundance: -
CDR3nt: TGTGCCAGCAGCCTTAACACCGCCACAGATACGCAGTATTTT; CDR3aa: CASSLNTATDTQYF; d_gene: -; v_gene: TRBV6-5; j_gene: TRBJ2-3; abundance: -
CDR3nt: TGTGCCAGCAACTCACCCCGGGGGGGCGGGAGGAACACCGGGGAGCTGTTTTTT; CDR3aa: CASNSPRGGGRNTGELFF; d_gene: TRBD2; v_gene: TRBV7-2; j_gene: TRBJ2-2; abundance: once
CDR3nt: TGTGCCAGCAGCTCGCGCGGGGAGCTGTTTTTT; CDR3aa: CASSSRGELFF; d_gene: -; v_gene: TRBV11-3; j_gene: TRBJ2-2; abundance: -
CDR3nt: TGCAGCGTTGACAGTCGTGCGGCTTCTAGCACAGATACGCAGTATTTT; CDR3aa: CSVDSRAASSTDTQYF; d_gene: -; v_gene: TRBV29-1; j_gene: TRBJ2-3; abundance: once
CDR3nt: TGTGCCAGCAGTTCCGCCAGCGGTGTTTTCGGGCTGGGGAACACTGAAGCTTTCTTT; CDR3aa: CASSSASGVFGLGNTEAFF; d_gene: -; v_gene: TRBV28; j_gene: TRBJ1-1; abundance: -
CDR3nt: TGTGCCAGCAGCGTAGAAGTTTCGGGCACCGGGGAGCTGTTTTTT; CDR3aa: CASSVEVSGTGELFF; d_gene: -; v_gene: TRBV9; j_gene: TRBJ2-2; abundance: -
CDR3nt: TGTGCCAGCAGCTCACAGGGTCGGGGCAATCAGCCCCAGCATTTT; CDR3aa: CASSSQGRGNQPQHF; d_gene: -; v_gene: TRBV5-6; j_gene: TRBJ1-5; abundance: few
CDR3nt: TGTGCCAGCAGTTTTAGGCTTGGGGGGGGCAATAATCAGCCCCAGCATTTT; CDR3aa: CASSFRLGGGNNQPQHF; d_gene: -; v_gene: TRBV28; j_gene: TRBJ1-5; abundance: -
CDR3nt: TGTGCCAGTACGTCCAGGGCGAACACCGGGGAGCTGTTTTTT; CDR3aa: CASTSRANTGELFF; d_gene: -; v_gene: TRBV19; j_gene: TRBJ2-2; abundance: few